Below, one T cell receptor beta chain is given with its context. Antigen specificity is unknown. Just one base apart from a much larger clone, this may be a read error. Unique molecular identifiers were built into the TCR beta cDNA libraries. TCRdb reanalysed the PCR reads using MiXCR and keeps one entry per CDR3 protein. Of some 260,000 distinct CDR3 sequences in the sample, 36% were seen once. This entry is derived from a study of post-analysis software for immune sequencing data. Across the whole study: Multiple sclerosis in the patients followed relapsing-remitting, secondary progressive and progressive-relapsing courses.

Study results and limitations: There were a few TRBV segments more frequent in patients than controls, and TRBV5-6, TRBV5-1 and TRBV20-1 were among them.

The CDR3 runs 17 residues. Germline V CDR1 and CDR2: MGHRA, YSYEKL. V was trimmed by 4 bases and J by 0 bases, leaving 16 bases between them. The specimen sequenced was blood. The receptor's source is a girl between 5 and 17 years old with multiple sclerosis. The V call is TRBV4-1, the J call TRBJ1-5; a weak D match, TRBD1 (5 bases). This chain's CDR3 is CASSRDRGAYSNQPQHF. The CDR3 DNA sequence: TGCGCCAGCAGCCGAGATCGAGGGGCCTATAGCAATCAGCCCCAGCATTTT.